The 23 T cell receptor beta chains listed next were all sequenced from one sample in a study of glioma-infiltrating T cells. Using RNA template, CDR3s of TCR alpha and beta were amplified with iRepertoire arm-PCR. TCRdb re-analysed the multiplex PCR reads in MiXCR, keeping a single row per CDR3 protein. The sample holds 150,000 to 200,000 distinct CDR3 sequences, roughly two fifths seen once. Sequencing was performed on glioma tissue, nonneoplastic brain tissue, or PBMCs (not recorded which). The receptors shown here come from a human donor with low-grade glioma or glioblastoma, undergoing nonglioma brain surgery, or in good health (not recorded which).

This chain joins TRBV12-3 or TRBV12-4 and TRBJ2-3, with D unclear. This CDR3 comprises 13 residues. Trimming left V 1 base short and J 5 bases short, with 7 bases between. CDR3 bases: TGTGCCAGCAGTTTAGACTGGGGAGATACGCAGTATTTT. Amino acid sequence: CASSLDWGDTQYF.

In regard to this clonotype: This clone may be a read error of a much larger clone one base away. This rearrangement joins TRBV28 to TRBJ2-3; tentatively, D is TRBD2 (5 bases). The germline V and J ends were trimmed by 7 bases and 0 bases, with 17 bases remaining between them. This CDR3 comprises 16 residues. Germline V CDR1 and CDR2: MDHEN, SYDVKM. The DNA of the CDR3 is TGTGCCAGCACCCCCCTCCCGGCTAGCAGCACAGATACGCAGTATTTT. Translating it yields CASTPLPASSTDTQYF.

The J gene is TRBJ2-3, the V gene TRBV2, with 8 bases that match TRBD1. Losses at the gene ends were 6 bases for V and 2 bases for J; bases not matched to a gene: 7. Germline assignment: CDR1 SNHLY and CDR2 FYNNEI. CDR3 length equals 15 residues. The CDR3 spells CASSSGQGITDTQYF. The CDR3 DNA follows: TGTGCCAGCAGCTCCGGACAGGGCATCACAGATACGCAGTATTTT.

V gene TRBV30 combines with J gene TRBJ1-1; D possibly corresponds to TRBD1 (5 bases). Trimming stripped 3 bases from V and 6 bases from J, with 8 bases between. This CDR3 has 11 amino acids. The germline CDR1 and CDR2 sequences are GTSNPN and SVGIG (reference sequence). CDR3 nucleotide sequence: TGTGCCTGGAGGGGGGAGGCTGAAGCTTTCTTT. Translation: CAWRGEAEAFF.

A remark on this clonotype: A much larger clone differs from this one at a single base, so this may be a read error. The J gene is TRBJ2-1, the V gene TRBV28; D possibly corresponds to TRBD2 (6 bases). Germline V gene data show CDR1 as MDHEN and CDR2 as SYDVKM. The CDR3 is 18 residues long. The DNA of the CDR3 is TGTGCCTGCAGTCCGGGACTTACTAAATCCCGTTCCTACAATGAGCAGTTCTTC. Its protein is CACSPGLTKSRSYNEQFF.

Comments on this clonotype: Being one base from a much bigger clone, this may be a read error. This chain links TRBV7-2 with TRBJ2-3, with D tentatively TRBD1 (6 bases). The CDR3 consists of 13 residues. Trimming stripped 9 bases from V and 4 bases from J, with 14 bases between. Germline V gives CDR1 SGHTA, CDR2 FQGNSA. The CDR3 region is CARQGQAADTQYF. The CDR3 nucleotides are TGTGCCAGGCAGGGGCAGGCGGCAGATACGCAGTATTTT.

This clonotype was counted a few times. The rearrangement links TRBV29-1 to TRBJ2-1; 10 bases map to TRBD1. V trimming: 4 bases; J trimming: 7 bases; junction bases outside the gene matches: 7. The CDR3 totals 14 residues. The germline gives CDR1 SQVTM, CDR2 ANQGSEA. The CDR3 loop reads CSVALGQGVNEQFF. As DNA, the CDR3 is TGCAGCGTTGCATTAGGACAGGGGGTAAATGAGCAGTTCTTC.

J is TRBJ1-1 and V is TRBV11-2; the D is unclear. This CDR3 region has 15 residues. Deletions cut 5 bases from V and 3 bases from J, with 16 bases between. From germline, CDR1 is SGHAT and CDR2 FQNNGV. Here the CDR3 reads CASSQDTRMHTEAFF. CDR3 in DNA: TGTGCCAGCAGCCAAGATACAAGAATGCACACTGAAGCTTTCTTT. Full variable domain (outside the CDR3, taken from reference TRBV11-2 and TRBJ1-1): EAGVAQSPRYKIIEKRQSVAFWCNPISGHATLYWYQQILGQGPKLLIQFQNNGVVDDSQLPKDRFSAERLKGVDSTLKIQPAKLEDSAVYLCASSQDTRMHTEAFFGQGTRLTVV.

Regarding this clonotype: This may be a read error: a much more frequent sequence differs by one nucleotide. This rearrangement joins TRBV20-1 to TRBJ2-1; D is unresolved. CDR1 and CDR2 from the germline V gene are DFQATT and SNEGSKA (reference sequence). The CDR3 length is 15 residues. The V gene lost 2 bases and the J gene lost 5 bases, with 16 bases spanning the gap. The DNA for the CDR3 is TGCAGTGCTAGAAGGGTAGGGTGGGAAAACAATGAGCAGTTCTTC. Its translation is CSARRVGWENNEQFF.

As regards this clonotype: This clone may be a read error of a much larger clone one base away. V and J are TRBV28 and TRBJ2-5; D not certain. Judging by the DNA end, TRBJ2-7 fits better; the J call may be wrong. CDR1 and CDR2 from the germline V gene are MDHEN and SYDVKM. The CDR3 sequence is 13 residues long. CDR3 nucleotide sequence: TGTGCCAGCACCGTCCGGGCTACCTACGAGCAGTACTTC. The encoded protein is CASTVRATYEQYF.

J is TRBJ1-3 and V is TRBV6-1; D gene uncertain. The CDR3 contains 14 residues. V shed 5 bases and J shed 0 bases, with 8 bases lying between them. Germline assignment: CDR1 MNHNS and CDR2 SASEGT. Written as DNA, the CDR3 is TGTGCCAGCAGTCGGGAAAGCTCTGGAAACACCATATATTTT. Translation: CASSRESSGNTIYF.

The rearrangement joins TRBV5-1 to TRBJ2-1; 11 bases agree with TRBD2. The CDR3 is made up of 15 amino acids. Germline CDR1 SGHRS, CDR2 YFSETQ. Trimming cost V 2 bases and J 4 bases; bases outside gene matches: 2. The CDR3 DNA sequence: TGCGCCAGCAGCTTAGGGACTAGCGGATACAATGAGCAGTTCTTC. Protein sequence: CASSLGTSGYNEQFF.

Concerning this clonotype itself: This may stem from a read error, because a much larger clone lies one nucleotide away. The chain uses TRBV7-9 and TRBJ1-1, with unresolved D. The CDR3 length is 15 residues. Germline assignment: CDR1 SEHNR and CDR2 FQNEAQ (reference sequence). The CDR3 region is CASSSPRLLLTEALF. The CDR3 nucleotides are TGTGCCAGCAGCTCGCCTAGGTTGTTATTAACTGAAGCTTTATTT. Full variable domain (remainder filled in from reference TRBV7-9 and TRBJ1-1): DTGVSQNPRHKITKRGQNVTFRCDPISEHNRLYWYRQTLGQGPEFLTYFQNEAQLEKSRLLSDRFSAERPKGSFSTLEIQRTEQGDSAMYLCASSSPRLLLTEALFGQGTRLTVV.

This clonotype was found many times. The chain couples TRBV5-1 to TRBJ1-1, with 7 bases matching TRBD1. The germline CDR1 and CDR2 sequences are SGHRS and YFSETQ. With V trimmed by 5 bases and J by 8 bases, 12 bases remained unmatched. The CDR3 is 14 residues long. In DNA form, the CDR3 reads TGCGCCAGCAGGGAGACAGGGTCTACCCTCGAAGCTTTCTTT. Protein product: CASRETGSTLEAFF.

This clonotype was seen once. The genes are TRBV12-3 or TRBV12-4 and TRBJ1-1; TRBD1 agrees at 7 bases. The CDR3 contains 14 residues. V shed 9 bases and J 5 bases; nucleotides not matched to a gene: 12. Here the CDR3 reads CARKPGTATTEAFF. The CDR3 DNA reads as TGTGCCAGAAAACCCGGGACAGCGACTACTGAAGCTTTCTTT.

This clonotype has just a few counts. This chain uses TRBV14 with TRBJ1-2; tentative D call: TRBD1 (5 bases). Germline CDR1 SGHDN, CDR2 FVKESK. With 2 bases removed from V and 3 bases from J, the gap between germline ends came to 16 bases. The CDR3 loop spans 16 amino acids. For the CDR3, the DNA is TGTGCCAGCAGCCAAAGGTCGCTGGGGGAAGACTATGGCTACACCTTC. Protein sequence: CASSQRSLGEDYGYTF.

This clonotype showed up many times. The rearrangement uses TRBV20-1 and TRBJ2-1, with D possibly TRBD2 on 6 matching bases. Trimming took 0 bases from V and 6 from J, leaving 15 bases between them. The CDR3 contains 15 residues. From germline, CDR1 is DFQATT and CDR2 SNEGSKA (reference sequence). CDR3 DNA sequence: TGCAGTGCTAGAGATCGGCGGACGGGAGCCAATGAGCAGTTCTTC. Its protein is CSARDRRTGANEQFF.

On this clonotype: A much larger clone sits a single nucleotide away, making a read error possible. V and J are TRBV3-1 and TRBJ1-1; D unresolved. The CDR3 is 13 residues long. V gave up 4 bases and J gave up 4 bases, with 10 bases separating them. The germline V gene has CDR1 LGHDT and CDR2 YNNKEL (reference sequence). The CDR3 sequence: CASSPHSSTEAFF. CDR3 DNA: TGTGCCAGCAGCCCCCATTCGAGCACTGAAGCTTTCTTT.

This clonotype occurred many times. The J gene is TRBJ1-2, the V gene TRBV7-9; the match to TRBD1 covers 7 bases. CDR3 length: 15 residues. Trimming took 2 bases from V and 4 from J; bases not matched to a gene: 7. Germline CDR1 and CDR2: SEHNR and FQNEAQ (reference sequence). The CDR3 DNA follows: TGTGCCAGCAGCTTATCCGGGACAGAGACCTATGGCTACACCTTC. Protein: CASSLSGTETYGYTF.

A note on this clonotype: An end of the junction differs from the germline gene, which may be a read error. The chain has TRBV29-1 and TRBJ1-5, with a tentative D call TRBD1 (6 bases). The CDR3 length is 12 residues. CDR1 and CDR2 from the germline V gene are SQVTM and ANQGSEA. This chain's CDR3 is CSVLDSDQRQHF. As DNA, the CDR3 is TGCAGCGTTCTGGACAGCGATCAGCGCCAGCATTTT. The whole variable domain, remainder taken from reference TRBV29-1 and TRBJ1-5, is SAVISQKPSRDICQRGTSLTIQCQVDSQVTMMFWYRQQPGQSLTLIATANQGSEATYESGFVIDKFPISRPNLTFSTLTVSNMSPEDSSIYLCSVLDSDQRQHFGDGTRLSIL.

This clonotype has ten or more counts. The rearrangement joins TRBV6-6 to TRBJ1-3; maybe TRBD1 (5 bases). Germline V gene data show CDR1 as MNHNY and CDR2 as SVGAGI (reference sequence). Trimming cost V 2 bases and J 1 base, with 9 bases left between them. The CDR3 sequence is 15 residues long. CDR3 DNA sequence: TGTGCCAGCAGTTACGGAGCAGGGTCTGGAAACACCATATATTTT. Residues: CASSYGAGSGNTIYF.

The J gene is TRBJ1-1, the V gene TRBV28, with a weak D call TRBD1 (6 bases). The CDR3 sequence is 15 residues long. The V gene lost 5 bases and the J gene lost 1 base, with 14 bases spanning the gap. CDR1 MDHEN and CDR2 SYDVKM come from the germline V gene. The CDR3 loop is CASSGGQSTNTEAFF. The CDR3 region has the DNA TGTGCCAGCAGTGGAGGACAGTCGACGAACACTGAAGCTTTCTTT. The full variable domain, completed using reference TRBV28 and TRBJ1-1, is DVKVTQSSRYLVKRTGEKVFLECVQDMDHENMFWYRQDPGLGLRLIYFSYDVKMKEKGDIPEGYSVSREKKERFSLILESASTNQTSMYLCASSGGQSTNTEAFFGQGTRLTVV.

The chain uses TRBV10-3 and TRBJ2-7; 8 bases align to TRBD1. The germline CDR1 and CDR2 sequences are ENHRY and SYGVKD. With 6 bases clipped from V and 5 bases from J, the junction kept 3 bases outside the gene matches. The CDR3 spans 12 residues. In DNA form, the CDR3 reads TGTGCCATCAGCCAGGGGGCTGACGAGCAGTACTTC. Translation: CAISQGADEQYF.